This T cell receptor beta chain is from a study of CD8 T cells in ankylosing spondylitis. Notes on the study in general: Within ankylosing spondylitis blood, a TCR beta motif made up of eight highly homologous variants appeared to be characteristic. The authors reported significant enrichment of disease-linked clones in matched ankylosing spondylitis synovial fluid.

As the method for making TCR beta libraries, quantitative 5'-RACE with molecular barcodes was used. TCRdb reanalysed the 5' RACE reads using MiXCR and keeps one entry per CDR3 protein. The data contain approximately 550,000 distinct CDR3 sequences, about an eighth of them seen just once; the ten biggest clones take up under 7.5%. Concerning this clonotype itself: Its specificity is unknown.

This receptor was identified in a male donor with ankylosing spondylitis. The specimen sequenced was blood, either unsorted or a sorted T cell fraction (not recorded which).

CDR3 nucleotide sequence: TGCGCCAGCAGCCGACAGGGGAAAGCAACTAATGAAAAACTGTTTTTT. Translating gives CASSRQGKATNEKLFF. This chain connects TRBV4-1 to TRBJ1-4, with 8 positions matching TRBD1. The CDR3 extends over 16 amino acids. Germline loops: CDR1 MGHRA, CDR2 YSYEKL. Germline trimming cut 4 bases from V and 0 bases from J; bases unmatched to any gene: 4.